This entry lists 20 T cell receptor beta chains sequenced from one sample in a study of cytomegalovirus exposure and HLA in healthy donors (dated by TCRdb to about 2017). The library relied on the immunoSEQ multiplex PCR assay. For the multiplex PCR, a mixture combining 60 forward primers for TCR Vbeta segments and 13 reverse primers for TCR Jbeta segments was used. This immuneACCESS table, as held by TCRdb, lists in-frame sequences with V and J called but not all clones. Of the missing ones, under half trace to an unresolved V gene in checked studies; the others have no known cause. The table for this sample lists roughly 100,000 clones; over 70% of them were counted only once. The top ten hold 2.8% of the sample. Sequencing input: PBMCs. The receptor source for this set is a female donor in good health and CMV-seronegative.

The V call is TRBV6-4, the J call TRBJ1-4, with D maybe TRBD1 (6 bases). Germline V gives CDR1 MRHNA, CDR2 SNTAGT. CDR3 size: 14 residues. Deletions cut 4 bases from V and 8 bases from J, with 14 bases between. The CDR3 sequence is CASSGGGGREKLFF. The DNA for the CDR3 is TGTGCCAGCAGTGGGGGAGGGGGAAGAGAAAAACTGTTTTTT.

Only a few counts were recorded for this clone. CDR3 coding DNA: TGTGCCACCACGGCTATGGCTCCGGGTAATTCACCCCTCCACTTT. Translating gives CATTAMAPGNSPLHF. V usage is TRBV6-6 and J usage is TRBJ1-6; D is uncertain. The germline V and J ends were trimmed by 10 bases and 6 bases, with 19 bases remaining between them. The CDR3 has 15 amino acids. Germline V gene lookup returns CDR1 MNHNY and CDR2 SVGAGI (reference sequence).

This chain uses TRBV9 with TRBJ1-2; TRBD1 aligns across 9 bases. Trimming cost V 0 bases and J 3 bases; bases outside gene matches: 3. Germline V lookup: CDR1 SGDLS, CDR2 YYNGEE. This CDR3 has 15 residues. The CDR3 DNA sequence: TGTGCCAGCAGCGTAGAAGGGACAGGGTACTATGGCTACACCTTC. It translates to CASSVEGTGYYGYTF.

This clone has only one observation. The chain has TRBV7-9 and TRBJ1-3, with TRBD1 matching over 7 bases. The CDR3 runs 18 residues. Germline CDR1 SEHNR, CDR2 FQNEAQ (reference sequence). Trimming took 5 bases from V and 3 from J; bases not matched to a gene: 16. CDR3 DNA sequence: TGTGCCAGCAGCGGATTGACAGGGTCTTTGTTCGGTGGAAACACCATATATTTT. Protein: CASSGLTGSLFGGNTIYF.

With regard to this clone: The sample holds other DNA sequences that translate to the same CDR3. The V gene is TRBV2, the J gene TRBJ2-5, with 12 bases that match TRBD1. The CDR3 is 17 residues long. Germline V gene lookup returns CDR1 SNHLY and CDR2 FYNNEI. V dropped 0 bases and J dropped 5; count of bases not matched to a gene: 7. The CDR3 sequence is CASSEAWGQGARETQYF. The CDR3 DNA is TGTGCCAGCAGTGAAGCGTGGGGACAGGGGGCTAGGGAGACCCAGTACTTC. The full variable domain, completed using reference TRBV2 and TRBJ2-5, is EPEVTQTPSHQVTQMGQEVILRCVPISNHLYFYWYRQILGQKVEFLVSFYNNEISEKSEIFDDQFSVERPDGSNFTLKIRSTKLEDSAMYFCASSEAWGQGARETQYFGPGTRLLVL.

This clone appeared once. V and J are TRBV7-2 and TRBJ2-5, with 7 bases fitting TRBD2. Unmatched junction bases numbered 10, after V lost 0 bases and J lost 6 bases. CDR1 and CDR2 (germline): SGHTA, FQGNSA. The CDR3 is made up of 16 amino acids. Written as DNA, the CDR3 is TGTGCCAGCAGCTTAGCGGCGGGGGAGGGCGGAAAGACCCAGTACTTC. This codes for CASSLAAGEGGKTQYF.

This clone was recorded a few times. The V gene is TRBV19, the J gene TRBJ2-7, with 15 bases fitting TRBD2. With 2 bases clipped from V and 6 bases from J, the junction kept 2 bases outside the gene matches. The CDR3 has 15 residues. The germline V gene has CDR1 LNHDA and CDR2 SQIVND (reference sequence). This CDR3 reads CASSIPGLAGGEQYF. DNA of the CDR3: TGTGCCAGTAGTATACCGGGACTAGCGGGGGGCGAGCAGTACTTC.

The chain is built from TRBV7-2 and TRBJ2-3; 9 bases agree with TRBD2. Trimming cost V 7 bases and J 2 bases; bases outside gene matches: 10. The CDR3 is 16 residues long. CDR1 SGHTA and CDR2 FQGNSA come from the germline V gene. In nucleotides, the CDR3 is TGTGCCAGCACCCCGACTAGCGGATGGATCACAGATACGCAGTATTTT. This sequence encodes CASTPTSGWITDTQYF. Filled out from reference TRBV7-2 and TRBJ2-3, the complete variable domain reads GAGVSQSPSNKVTEKGKDVELRCDPISGHTALYWYRQSLGQGLEFLIYFQGNSAPDKSGLPSDRFSAERTGGSVSTLTIQRTQQEDSAVYLCASTPTSGWITDTQYFGPGTRLTVL.

The V gene is TRBV4-2, the J gene TRBJ2-7; 10 bases match TRBD1. With 3 bases clipped from V and 4 bases from J, the junction kept 6 bases outside the gene matches. Germline-derived CDR1 and CDR2 are LGHNA and YNFKEQ. This CDR3 is built from 15 residues. In DNA, the CDR3 is TGTGCCAGCAGCCAGCCGGGACAGGGGCGGTACGAGCAGTACTTC. Residues: CASSQPGQGRYEQYF.

This chain links TRBV7-6 with TRBJ2-7; TRBD1 agrees at 11 bases. The CDR3 consists of 15 residues. V dropped 2 bases and J dropped 5; count of bases not matched to a gene: 5. CDR1 is SGHVS and CDR2 is FNYEAQ in the germline V gene. This chain's CDR3 is CASSLIGQGADEQYF. The CDR3 DNA is TGTGCCAGCAGCTTAATAGGACAGGGGGCCGACGAGCAGTACTTC.

The J gene is TRBJ1-2, the V gene TRBV10-1; 8 bases fit TRBD1. CDR3 length equals 13 residues. CDR1 is WNHNN and CDR2 is SYGVQD in the germline V gene (reference sequence). J lost 2 bases, V lost 6 bases, and 2 bases had no gene match. The CDR3 loop is CASSRDRNYGYTF. The CDR3, as DNA: TGCGCCAGCAGCCGGGACAGGAACTATGGCTACACCTTC.

This rearrangement joins TRBV7-3 to TRBJ2-1; the match to TRBD2 covers 7 bases. CDR3 size: 19 residues. Germline loops: CDR1 SGHTA, CDR2 FQGTGA. V lost 1 base to trimming and J lost 4 bases; unmatched junction nucleotides: 16. CDR3 nucleotides: TGTGCCAGCAGCTTAAGGGGACCGCCTCTAGCGGAGTTATACAATGAGCAGTTCTTC. Translating it yields CASSLRGPPLAELYNEQFF. Filled out from reference TRBV7-3 and TRBJ2-1, the complete variable domain reads GAGVSQTPSNKVTEKGKYVELRCDPISGHTALYWYRQSLGQGPEFLIYFQGTGAADDSGLPNDRFFAVRPEGSVSTLKIQRTERGDSAVYLCASSLRGPPLAELYNEQFFGPGTRLTVL.

The chain has TRBV7-6 and TRBJ2-3; 9 bases line up with TRBD1. Germline values: CDR1 SGHVS, CDR2 FNYEAQ. The junction had 11 bases not matched to a gene; V was cut back by 5 bases and J by 5 bases. The CDR3 spans 16 residues. The CDR3, as DNA: TGTGCCAGCAGCGAACAGACAGGGGGGTTCGAAGATACGCAGTATTTT. Translating gives CASSEQTGGFEDTQYF.

The gene calls are TRBV7-2 and TRBJ2-3, with TRBD1 matching over 10 bases. CDR1 and CDR2 from the germline V gene are SGHTA and FQGNSA. This CDR3 has 17 amino acids. J was trimmed by 1 base and V by 6 bases; bases with no gene match: 10. The CDR3 DNA reads TGTGCCAGCAGTCCCCGGGACAGGGGATTCGGCACAGATACGCAGTATTTT. Its protein product is CASSPRDRGFGTDTQYF.

This chain uses TRBV6-5 with TRBJ1-1, with a tentative D call TRBD1 (6 bases). CDR3 length: 14 residues. Between the trimmed V and J ends, which lost 6 bases and 0 bases, there was a span of 11 bases. Germline V gives CDR1 MNHEY, CDR2 SVGAGI. The CDR3 protein is CASSQGHLNTEAFF. The CDR3 DNA reads TGTGCCAGCAGCCAGGGACATCTGAACACTGAAGCTTTCTTT.

The chain couples TRBV7-9 to TRBJ2-1, with 9 bases matching TRBD2. The germline gives CDR1 SEHNR, CDR2 FQNEAQ (reference sequence). There are 15 residues in the CDR3. Losses at the gene ends were 3 bases for V and 7 bases for J; bases not matched to a gene: 7. The CDR3 here is CASSLAGGMSNEQFF. As DNA, the CDR3 is TGTGCCAGCAGCTTGGCGGGAGGGATGAGTAATGAGCAGTTCTTC.

This clone was seen a single time. This chain joins TRBV7-2 and TRBJ1-2, with 8 bases aligning to TRBD1. With 5 bases clipped from V and 4 bases from J, the junction kept 9 bases outside the gene matches. CDR3 length: 15 residues. Germline V lookup: CDR1 SGHTA, CDR2 FQGNSA. CDR3 sequence: CASSLDRGGGYGYTF. DNA of the CDR3: TGTGCCAGCAGCCTCGACAGGGGCGGGGGCTATGGCTACACCTTC.

The chain employs TRBV15 and TRBJ2-7, with 10 bases aligning to TRBD2. CDR3 length: 17 amino acids. The germline V gene has CDR1 LNHNV and CDR2 YYDKDF (reference sequence). With 3 bases clipped from V and 3 bases from J, the junction kept 11 bases outside the gene matches. CDR3 region: CATSRGAGGTSVYEQYF. The CDR3 DNA is TGTGCCACCAGCAGGGGAGCGGGAGGGACTTCCGTCTACGAGCAGTACTTC.

This clone was picked up a small number of times. For the CDR3, the DNA is TGTGCCAGCAGCTCCGACAGGGCGTCTAATGAAAAACTGTTTTTT. Protein product: CASSSDRASNEKLFF. The rearrangement links TRBV7-2 to TRBJ1-4, with TRBD1 identical over 7 bases. The CDR3 has 15 amino acids. V gave up 4 bases and J gave up 3 bases; unmatched junction bases: 5. Per germline, CDR1 SGHTA and CDR2 FQGNSA.

The rearrangement joins TRBV10-1 to TRBJ2-1; TRBD2 matches 7 bases. Germline-derived CDR1 and CDR2 are WNHNN and SYGVQD (reference sequence). The length of the CDR3 is 17 residues. V trimming: 0 bases; J trimming: 7 bases; junction bases outside the gene matches: 12. CDR3 sequence reads: CASSESTGLAALNEQFF. For the CDR3, the DNA is TGCGCCAGCAGTGAGTCGACCGGGCTAGCGGCGTTGAATGAGCAGTTCTTC.